The present T cell receptor (beta chain) was sequenced within a study of blood T cell repertoires in COVID-19. Study summary: Specimens from acute and convalescent COVID-19 originated in the United States, Italy and Spain.

This clone was picked up one time. CDR3 length: 16 amino acids. The J segment lost 8 bases and the V segment lost 0 bases, leaving 12 bases of the junction unmatched. CDR1 and CDR2 from the germline V gene are GTSNPN and SVGIG (reference sequence). Here immunoSEQ multiplex PCR was the method, and the copy in TCRdb shows in-frame clones only, minus some. Altogether roughly 260,000 clones are present, roughly 84% being singletons, with the ten largest covering roughly 3%. The TCR comes from a woman younger than 35 with acute or convalescent COVID-19. The sample taken for sequencing was peripheral blood. This rearrangement joins TRBV30 to TRBJ2-1; 8 bases fit TRBD1. The CDR3 region is CAWSVGDRGYGDEQFF. The CDR3 bases are TGTGCCTGGAGTGTGGGAGACAGGGGCTATGGAGATGAGCAGTTCTTC.